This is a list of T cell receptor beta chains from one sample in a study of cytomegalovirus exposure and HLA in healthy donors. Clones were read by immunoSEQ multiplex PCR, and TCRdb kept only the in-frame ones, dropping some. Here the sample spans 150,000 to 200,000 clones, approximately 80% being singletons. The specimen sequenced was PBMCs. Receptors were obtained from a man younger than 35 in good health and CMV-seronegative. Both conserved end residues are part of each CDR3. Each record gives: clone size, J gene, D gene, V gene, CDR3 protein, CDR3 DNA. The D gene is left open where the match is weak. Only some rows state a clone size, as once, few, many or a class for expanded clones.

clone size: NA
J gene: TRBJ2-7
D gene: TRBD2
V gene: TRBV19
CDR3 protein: CASSMELAGLYEQYF
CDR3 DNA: TGTGCCAGTAGTATGGAACTAGCGGGTCTCTACGAGCAGTACTTC

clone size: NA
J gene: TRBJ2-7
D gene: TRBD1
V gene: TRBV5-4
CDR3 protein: CASSRPGQGVYEQYF
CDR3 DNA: TGTGCCAGCAGCCGTCCGGGACAGGGGGTCTACGAGCAGTACTTC

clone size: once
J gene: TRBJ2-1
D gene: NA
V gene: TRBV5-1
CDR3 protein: CASSLGGFLINEQFF
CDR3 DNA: TGCGCCAGCAGCTTGGGCGGATTCCTGATCAATGAGCAGTTCTTC

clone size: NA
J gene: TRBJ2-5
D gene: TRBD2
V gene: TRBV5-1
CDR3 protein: CASSARGGVPQETQYF
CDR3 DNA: TGCGCCAGCAGCGCTCGGGGGGGCGTTCCCCAAGAGACCCAGTACTTC

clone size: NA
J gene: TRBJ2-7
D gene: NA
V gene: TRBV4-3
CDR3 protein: CASSQAPRGYEQYF
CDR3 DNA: TGCGCCAGCAGCCAAGCCCCAAGGGGGTACGAGCAGTACTTC

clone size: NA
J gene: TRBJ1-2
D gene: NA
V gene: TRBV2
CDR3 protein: CASSSQWQGLYGYTF
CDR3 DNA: TGTGCCAGCAGTTCCCAGTGGCAGGGACTCTATGGCTACACCTTC

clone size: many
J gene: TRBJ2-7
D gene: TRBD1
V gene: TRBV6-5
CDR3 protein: CASSSRDSRREQYF
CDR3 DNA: TGTGCCAGCAGTTCACGGGACAGCAGGCGCGAGCAGTACTTC

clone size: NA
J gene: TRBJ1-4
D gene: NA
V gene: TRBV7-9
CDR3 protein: CASSLGGQINEKLFF
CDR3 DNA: TGTGCCAGCAGCTTAGGAGGACAGATTAATGAAAAACTGTTTTTT

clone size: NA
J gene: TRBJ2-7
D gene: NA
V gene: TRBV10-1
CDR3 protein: CASSSYSGSHTGQYF
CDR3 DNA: TGCGCCAGCAGTTCCTATAGCGGAAGCCATACCGGGCAGTACTTC

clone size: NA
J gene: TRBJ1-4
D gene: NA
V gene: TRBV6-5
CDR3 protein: CATRSHSLLSEKLFF
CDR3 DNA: TGTGCCACCCGATCCCACTCGTTGCTGAGTGAAAAACTGTTTTTT

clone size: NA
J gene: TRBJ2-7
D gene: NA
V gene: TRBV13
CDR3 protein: CASSPNPVEVAYEQYF
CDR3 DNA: TGTGCCAGCAGCCCCAACCCAGTGGAGGTGGCCTACGAGCAGTACTTC

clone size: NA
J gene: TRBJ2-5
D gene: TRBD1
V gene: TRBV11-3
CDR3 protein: CASSTRDRETQYF
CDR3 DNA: TGTGCCAGCAGCACCCGGGACAGGGAGACCCAGTACTTC

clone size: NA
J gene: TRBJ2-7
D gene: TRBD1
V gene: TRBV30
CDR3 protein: CAWSANRGFPYEQYF
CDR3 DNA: TGTGCCTGGAGTGCTAACAGGGGGTTCCCCTACGAGCAGTACTTC

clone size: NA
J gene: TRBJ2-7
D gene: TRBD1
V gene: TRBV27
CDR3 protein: CASSPYGQGIRYEQYF
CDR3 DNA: TGTGCCAGCAGTCCCTACGGACAGGGTATTAGGTACGAGCAGTACTTC

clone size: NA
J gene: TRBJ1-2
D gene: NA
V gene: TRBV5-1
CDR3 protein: CASSPLPTDSYGYTF
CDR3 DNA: TGCGCCAGCAGCCCCTTACCGACAGATAGCTATGGCTACACCTTC

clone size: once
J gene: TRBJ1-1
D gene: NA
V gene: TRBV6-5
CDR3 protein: CASRTGKSMNTEAFF
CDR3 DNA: TGTGCCAGCCGTACCGGGAAGAGCATGAACACTGAAGCTTTCTTT

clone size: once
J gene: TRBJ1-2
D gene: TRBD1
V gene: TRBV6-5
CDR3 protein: CASSYTTGAVNYGYTF
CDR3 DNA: TGTGCCAGCAGTTACACCACAGGGGCCGTTAACTATGGCTACACCTTC

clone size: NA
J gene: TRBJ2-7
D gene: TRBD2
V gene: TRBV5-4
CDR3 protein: CASSPGPLAGASYEQYF
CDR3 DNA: TGTGCCAGCAGCCCGGGCCCCCTAGCGGGGGCTTCCTACGAGCAGTACTTC

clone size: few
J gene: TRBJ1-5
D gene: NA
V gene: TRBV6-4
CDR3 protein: CASVSTTDQRQPQHF
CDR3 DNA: TGTGCCAGCGTATCCACGACAGACCAAAGGCAGCCCCAGCATTTT

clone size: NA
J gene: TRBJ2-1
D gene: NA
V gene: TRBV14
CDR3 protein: CASSLRPRGGSSYNEQFF
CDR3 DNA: TGTGCCAGCAGCCTTCGGCCCAGAGGCGGTAGCTCCTACAATGAGCAGTTCTTC

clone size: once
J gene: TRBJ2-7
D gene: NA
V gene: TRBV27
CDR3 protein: CASSPRESEQYF
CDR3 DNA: TGTGCCAGCAGTCCCAGGGAATCCGAGCAGTACTTC

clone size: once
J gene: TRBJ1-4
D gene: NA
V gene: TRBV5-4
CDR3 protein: CASSSTAGSEKLFF
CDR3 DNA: TGTGCCAGCAGCTCGACAGCGGGGAGTGAAAAACTGTTTTTT

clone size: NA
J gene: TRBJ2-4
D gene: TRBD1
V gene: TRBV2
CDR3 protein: CASSEGTGASKNIQYF
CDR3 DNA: TGTGCCAGCAGTGAAGGGACAGGGGCTTCCAAAAACATTCAGTACTTC

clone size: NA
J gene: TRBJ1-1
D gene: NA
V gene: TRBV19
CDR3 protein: CASSYGMNTEAFF
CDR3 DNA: TGTGCCAGTAGCTACGGTATGAACACTGAAGCTTTCTTT

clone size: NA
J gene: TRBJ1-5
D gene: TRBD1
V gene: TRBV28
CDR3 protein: CASRYTQGGWRQPQHF
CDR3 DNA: TGTGCCAGCAGATATACTCAAGGGGGCTGGCGTCAGCCCCAGCATTTT

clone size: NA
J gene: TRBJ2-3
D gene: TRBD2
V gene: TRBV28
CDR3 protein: CASSLIAGADTQYF
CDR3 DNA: TGTGCCAGCAGTTTAATAGCGGGGGCAGATACGCAGTATTTT

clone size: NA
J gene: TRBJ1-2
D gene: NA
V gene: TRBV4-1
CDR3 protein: CASSQDRGTGAGYTF
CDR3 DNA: TGCGCCAGCAGCCAAGATAGGGGGACCGGGGCTGGCTACACCTTC

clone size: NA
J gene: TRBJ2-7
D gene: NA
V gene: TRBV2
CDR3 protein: CASSGGLGDYYF
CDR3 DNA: TGTGCCAGCAGTGGGGGTCTAGGGGATTATTACTTC